Only one count was recorded for the clone carrying this T cell receptor (beta chain). Germline CDR1 is SNHLY and CDR2 is FYNNEI. Deletions cut 6 bases from V and 8 bases from J, with 11 bases between. CDR3 size: 13 residues. The protocol was immunoSEQ multiplex PCR, while the TCRdb copy is restricted to in-frame clones and leaves out a portion. The sample yields tens of thousands of clones, over 70% seen once. The record originates from a study of radiotherapy plus CTLA-4 blockade in lung cancer. The clonotype was recovered from a human donor with non-small cell lung cancer who had a partial response to radiotherapy plus ipilimumab. This sequence joins TRBV2 and TRBJ1-6; D remains unclear. Sequenced here: peripheral blood, sampled from a patient treated with radiotherapy plus ipilimumab. The CDR3 loop is CASRAEADSPLHF. In DNA, the CDR3 is TGTGCCAGCAGGGCTGAGGCGGATTCACCCCTCCACTTT.